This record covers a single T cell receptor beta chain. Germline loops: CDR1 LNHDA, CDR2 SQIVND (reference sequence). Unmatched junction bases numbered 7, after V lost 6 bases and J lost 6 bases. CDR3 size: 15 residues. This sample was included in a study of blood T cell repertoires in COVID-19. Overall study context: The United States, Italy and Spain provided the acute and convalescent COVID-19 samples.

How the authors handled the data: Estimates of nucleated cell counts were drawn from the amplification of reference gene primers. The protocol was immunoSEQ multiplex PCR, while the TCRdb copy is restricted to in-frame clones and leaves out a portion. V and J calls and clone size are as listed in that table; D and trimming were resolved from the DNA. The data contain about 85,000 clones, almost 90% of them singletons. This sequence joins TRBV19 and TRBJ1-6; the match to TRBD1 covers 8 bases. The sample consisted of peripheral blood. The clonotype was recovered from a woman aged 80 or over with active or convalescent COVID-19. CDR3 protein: CASSNSGQVNSPLHF. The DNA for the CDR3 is TGTGCCAGTAGCAACTCGGGACAGGTTAATTCACCCCTCCACTTT.